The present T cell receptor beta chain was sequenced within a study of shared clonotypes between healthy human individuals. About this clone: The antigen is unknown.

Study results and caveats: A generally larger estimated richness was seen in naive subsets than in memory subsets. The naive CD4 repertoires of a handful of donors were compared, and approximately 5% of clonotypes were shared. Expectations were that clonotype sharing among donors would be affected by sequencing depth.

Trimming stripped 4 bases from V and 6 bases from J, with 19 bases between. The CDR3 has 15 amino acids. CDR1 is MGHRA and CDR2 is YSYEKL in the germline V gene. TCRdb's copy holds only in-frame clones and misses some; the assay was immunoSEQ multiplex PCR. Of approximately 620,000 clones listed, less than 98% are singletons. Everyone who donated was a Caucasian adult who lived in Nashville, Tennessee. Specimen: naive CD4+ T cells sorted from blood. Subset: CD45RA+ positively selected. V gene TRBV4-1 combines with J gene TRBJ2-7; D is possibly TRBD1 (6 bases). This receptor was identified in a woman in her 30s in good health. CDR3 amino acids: CASSPQGSLLSEQYF. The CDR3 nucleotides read TGCGCCAGCAGCCCCCAGGGGAGCCTCCTGAGCGAGCAGTACTTC.